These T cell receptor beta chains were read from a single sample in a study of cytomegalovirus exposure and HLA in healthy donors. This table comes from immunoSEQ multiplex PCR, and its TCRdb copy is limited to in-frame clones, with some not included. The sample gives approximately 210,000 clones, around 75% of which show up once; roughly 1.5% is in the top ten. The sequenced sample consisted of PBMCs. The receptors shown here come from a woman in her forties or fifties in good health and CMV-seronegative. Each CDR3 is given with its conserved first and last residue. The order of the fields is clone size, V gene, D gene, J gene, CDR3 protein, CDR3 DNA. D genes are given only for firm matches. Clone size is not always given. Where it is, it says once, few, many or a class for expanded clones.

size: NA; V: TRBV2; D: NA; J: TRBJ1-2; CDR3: CASSGWTVNYGYTF; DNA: TGTGCCAGCAGTGGATGGACAGTTAACTATGGCTACACCTTC
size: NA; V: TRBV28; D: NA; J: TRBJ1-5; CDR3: CASTLQGNQPQHF; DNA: TGTGCCAGCACCCTCCAGGGCAATCAGCCCCAGCATTTT
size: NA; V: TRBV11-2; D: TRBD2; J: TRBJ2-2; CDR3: CASRLGQAGGRTGELFF; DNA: TGTGCCAGCAGACTAGGGCAAGCGGGAGGTCGCACCGGGGAGCTGTTTTTT
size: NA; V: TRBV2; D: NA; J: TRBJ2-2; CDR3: CASSEARAGTNTGELFF; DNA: TGTGCCAGCAGTGAAGCGAGAGCCGGTACGAACACCGGGGAGCTGTTTTTT
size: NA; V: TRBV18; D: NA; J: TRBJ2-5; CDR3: CASSPAAIGQYETQYF; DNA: TGTGCCAGCTCACCGGCGGCTATAGGCCAATATGAGACCCAGTACTTC
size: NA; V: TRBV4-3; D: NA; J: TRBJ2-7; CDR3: CASSPRTAFYEQYF; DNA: TGCGCCAGCAGCCCCCGGACAGCTTTCTACGAGCAGTACTTC
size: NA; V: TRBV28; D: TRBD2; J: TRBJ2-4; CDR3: CASSGLAGGKNIQYF; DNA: TGTGCCAGCAGTGGACTAGCGGGAGGCAAAAACATTCAGTACTTC
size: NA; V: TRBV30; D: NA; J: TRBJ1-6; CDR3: CAWRLRGGHSNSPLHF; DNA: TGTGCCTGGAGACTCCGAGGTGGACACTCAAATTCACCCCTCCACTTT
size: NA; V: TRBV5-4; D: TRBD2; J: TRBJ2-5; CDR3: CASTPRGVKETQYF; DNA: TGTGCCAGCACCCCCCGGGGGGTTAAAGAGACCCAGTACTTC
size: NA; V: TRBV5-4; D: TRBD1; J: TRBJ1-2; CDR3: CASSLVQGALASYGYTF; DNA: TGTGCCAGCAGCTTGGTTCAGGGGGCGCTGGCCAGCTATGGCTACACCTTC
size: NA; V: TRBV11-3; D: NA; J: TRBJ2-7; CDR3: CASSLGQNYEQYF; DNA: TGTGCCAGCAGCTTAGGACAGAACTACGAGCAGTACTTC
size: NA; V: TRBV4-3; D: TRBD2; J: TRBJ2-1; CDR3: CASSQAPSGRASYNEQFF; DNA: TGCGCCAGCAGCCAAGCTCCTAGCGGGAGGGCCTCCTACAATGAGCAGTTCTTC
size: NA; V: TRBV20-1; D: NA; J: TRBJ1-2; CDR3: CSAWRIGGYTF; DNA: TGCAGTGCTTGGCGGATCGGTGGCTACACCTTC
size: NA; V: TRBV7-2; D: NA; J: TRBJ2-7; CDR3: CASSLGTRHEVQYF; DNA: TGTGCCAGCAGCTTAGGGACACGGCATGAAGTGCAGTACTTC
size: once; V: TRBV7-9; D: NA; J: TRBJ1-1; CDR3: CASSRGGANTEAFF; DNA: TGTGCCAGCAGCCGGGGGGGGGCGAACACTGAAGCTTTCTTT
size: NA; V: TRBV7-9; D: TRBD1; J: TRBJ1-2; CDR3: CASSLEGQNYGYTF; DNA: TGTGCCAGCAGCTTAGAGGGACAGAACTATGGCTACACCTTC